These 23 T cell receptor beta chains originate from one sample sequenced in a study of neurological immune-mediated disorders. One entry per CDR3 protein results from TCRdb running MiXCR on the 5' RACE reads. The repertoire holds more than 50,000 distinct CDR3 sequences, with 24% as singletons. The time point: technical triplicate 2. The sample was PBMCs. The receptors derive from a man in his sixties with HTLV-1-associated myelopathy (HAM/TSP).

This chain connects TRBV7-3 to TRBJ2-2; D is unclear. The germline gives CDR1 SGHTA, CDR2 FQGTGA. Deletions cut 5 bases from V and 0 bases from J, with 7 bases between. The CDR3 is 14 residues long. CDR3 DNA: TGTGCCAGCAGCCTCCACGCGAACACCGGGGAGCTGTTTTTT. Translation gives CASSLHANTGELFF.

This clonotype was picked up many times. The chain carries TRBV7-2 and TRBJ2-7, with a weak D call TRBD2 (6 bases). V lost 5 bases and J lost 5, with 16 bases in between. This CDR3 has 14 amino acids. Germline values: CDR1 SGHTA, CDR2 FQGNSA. The CDR3 protein is CASSGQTGVNEQYF. Here the CDR3 DNA reads TGTGCCAGCAGCGGACAAACGGGAGTCAACGAGCAGTACTTC. Based on the CDR3 plus reference TRBV7-2 and TRBJ2-7, the full variable domain is GAGVSQSPSNKVTEKGKDVELRCDPISGHTALYWYRQSLGQGLEFLIYFQGNSAPDKSGLPSDRFSAERTGGSVSTLTIQRTQQEDSAVYLCASSGQTGVNEQYFGPGTRLTVT.

The chain carries TRBV20-1 and TRBJ2-7; 7 bases align to TRBD2. Germline V gene data show CDR1 as DFQATT and CDR2 as SNEGSKA (reference sequence). The CDR3 loop spans 14 amino acids. V lost 1 base to trimming and J lost 7 bases; unmatched junction nucleotides: 10. CDR3: CSARAGGGPREQYF. DNA of the CDR3: TGCAGTGCTAGAGCTGGGGGAGGGCCAAGGGAGCAGTACTTC.

This clonotype was recorded only once. V is TRBV4-3 and J is TRBJ2-3; no clear D gene. The CDR3 extends over 15 amino acids. Trimming removed 1 base from V and 1 base from J, with 9 bases in between. In germline, CDR1 is LGHNA, CDR2 YSLEER. This CDR3 reads CASSQGASRTDTQYF. CDR3 DNA sequence: TGCGCCAGCAGCCAAGGGGCTAGTCGCACAGATACGCAGTATTTT.

This clonotype occurred many times. The chain uses TRBV5-1 and TRBJ1-2; D is unresolved. Trimming removed 4 bases at V and 5 bases at J, with 9 bases between. This CDR3 spans 12 amino acids. Germline V gene lookup returns CDR1 SGHRS and CDR2 YFSETQ. The CDR3 loop reads CASSNEGYGYTF. In DNA, the CDR3 is TGCGCCAGCAGCAACGAAGGATATGGCTACACCTTC.

This clonotype has ten or more counts. The chain combines TRBV5-1 with TRBJ1-5, with 8 bases aligning to TRBD1. The CDR3 sequence is 17 residues long. Per germline, CDR1 SGHRS and CDR2 YFSETQ. V lost 1 base and J lost 2; bases outside the gene matches: 8. The CDR3 loop is CASSLKTGAAGNQPQHF. The CDR3 DNA is TGCGCCAGCAGCTTGAAGACAGGGGCAGCGGGCAATCAGCCCCAGCATTTT.

This clonotype was counted many times. The chain joins TRBV29-1 to TRBJ1-4; tentatively, D is TRBD1 (5 bases). V was pared by 6 bases and J by 7 bases, with 15 bases between. Germline assignment: CDR1 SQVTM and CDR2 ANQGSEA. The CDR3 extends over 13 amino acids. The CDR3 nucleotides are TGCAGCGTCAACGGGGGGTTCGGTGAAAAACTGTTTTTT. The encoded protein is CSVNGGFGEKLFF.

The J gene is TRBJ2-3, the V gene TRBV10-3; D gene uncertain. Germline V gene sequence: CDR1 ENHRY, CDR2 SYGVKD. Trimming removed 10 bases from V and 2 bases from J, with 13 bases in between. The CDR3 is 13 residues long. CDR3 DNA sequence: TGTGCCACCTCACGAGGCCCCACAGATACGCAGTATTTT. Translating it yields CATSRGPTDTQYF.

This chain connects TRBV11-2 to TRBJ2-2, with D perhaps TRBD1 or TRBD2 (5 bases each). Between the trimmed V and J ends, which lost 5 bases and 9 bases, there was a span of 13 bases. The CDR3 runs 13 residues. CDR1 is SGHAT and CDR2 is FQNNGV in the germline V gene. CDR3 nucleotide sequence: TGTGCCAGCAGCCTGGGACGCTACCGGGAGCTGTTTTTT. As protein: CASSLGRYRELFF.

This clonotype was seen ten or more times. CDR3 nucleotides: TGCGCCAGCAGACTGGAGGGGGGGTTTCACGAGCAGTACTTC. Amino acids: CASRLEGGFHEQYF. This chain connects TRBV5-1 to TRBJ2-7; D might be TRBD2 (7 bases). The CDR3 sequence is 14 residues long. The germline V gene has CDR1 SGHRS and CDR2 YFSETQ. V lost 5 bases to trimming and J lost 5 bases, with 17 bases between them. The whole variable domain, remainder taken from reference TRBV5-1 and TRBJ2-7, is KAGVTQTPRYLIKTRGQQVTLSCSPISGHRSVSWYQQTPGQGLQFLFEYFSETQRNKGNFPGRFSGRQFSNSRSEMNVSTLELGDSALYLCASRLEGGFHEQYFGPGTRLTVT.

In this sample, this clonotype turned up many times. The V call is TRBV10-2, the J call TRBJ1-2; D remains unclear. Looked up from germline, CDR1 is WSHSY and CDR2 is SAAADI. Trimming pared 4 bases from V and 6 bases from J, leaving 12 bases between. The CDR3 extends over 13 amino acids. CDR3: CASSGNQVDGYTF. As DNA, the CDR3 is TGCGCCAGCAGTGGCAACCAGGTGGATGGCTACACCTTC.

This clonotype was seen many times. The chain uses TRBV20-1 and TRBJ2-7; 13 bases map to TRBD2. Germline V lookup: CDR1 DFQATT, CDR2 SNEGSKA (reference sequence). J gave up 1 base and V 6 bases, and 3 bases lay outside the gene matches. The CDR3 covers 14 residues. CDR3 region: CSAWTSGRSYEQYF. CDR3 DNA sequence: TGCAGTGCATGGACTAGCGGGAGATCCTACGAGCAGTACTTC.

The J gene is TRBJ2-2, the V gene TRBV11-2; D gene uncertain. V was cut by 2 bases and J by 2 bases, with 6 bases left in between. The CDR3 length is 14 residues. The germline V gene encodes CDR1 SGHAT and CDR2 FQNNGV. Written as DNA, the CDR3 is TGTGCCAGCAGCTTAAACCCCAACACCGGGGAGCTGTTTTTT. This translates into CASSLNPNTGELFF.

V is TRBV12-3 or TRBV12-4 and J is TRBJ1-2; 8 bases line up with TRBD1. The CDR3 consists of 14 residues. Trimming cost V 6 bases and J 8 bases; bases outside gene matches: 11. CDR3 sequence: CASSPTGQGSGYTF. In DNA form, the CDR3 reads TGTGCCAGCAGCCCGACCGGACAGGGTAGCGGCTACACCTTC.

This clonotype was recorded many times. V and J are TRBV24-1 and TRBJ2-3; 9 bases are shared with TRBD1. Unmatched junction bases numbered 3, after V lost 9 bases and J lost 0 bases. The CDR3 contains 14 residues. Germline-derived CDR1 and CDR2 are KGHDR and SFDVKD. The CDR3 spells CATRDRVSTDTQYF. CDR3 DNA sequence: TGTGCCACCCGGGACAGGGTGAGCACAGATACGCAGTATTTT.

This clonotype was detected many times. The chain carries TRBV7-8 and TRBJ2-3; D possibly corresponds to TRBD2 (6 bases). Germline values: CDR1 SGHVS, CDR2 FQNEAQ. Trimming shortened V by 0 bases and J by 2 bases, and 12 bases separated the two germline ends. This CDR3 is 16 amino acids long. For the CDR3, the DNA is TGTGCCAGCAGCTTAGCATACAGCGGGCACACAGATACGCAGTATTTT. Its protein is CASSLAYSGHTDTQYF.

This clonotype was observed at least ten times. This chain joins TRBV6-5 and TRBJ1-4; 7 nucleotides align to TRBD1. The CDR3 sequence is 15 residues long. V gave up 6 bases and J gave up 10 bases; unmatched junction bases: 14. Per the germline V gene, CDR1 is MNHEY and CDR2 is SVGAGI. CDR3 amino acids: CASSYTGDRDGKLFF. The CDR3 bases are TGTGCCAGCAGCTATACGGGCGACAGGGACGGAAAACTGTTTTTT.

In DNA form, the CDR3 reads TGTGCCAGCAGTCAAACGGGGTACGAGCAGTACTTC. Encoded protein: CASSQTGYEQYF. The gene calls are TRBV2 and TRBJ2-7, with D maybe TRBD2 (5 bases). The length of the CDR3 is 12 residues. Germline assignment: CDR1 SNHLY and CDR2 FYNNEI. The V and J ends lost 5 bases and 4 bases respectively, with 9 bases between them.

This clonotype came up many times. This sequence joins TRBV7-6 and TRBJ2-3; a weak D match, TRBD1 (6 bases). Germline V CDR1 and CDR2: SGHVS, FNYEAQ. The CDR3 has 12 amino acids. Trimming cost V 5 bases and J 11 bases, with 14 bases left between them. CDR3 in DNA: TGTGCCAGCAGCCCACAGGGAAGCAAGCAGTATTTT. Translated, it gives CASSPQGSKQYF.

This clonotype has at least ten counts. The chain is built from TRBV5-1 and TRBJ1-5; no clear D. CDR3 length: 13 amino acids. V lost 7 bases and J lost 0, with 8 bases in between. The V gene's germline CDR1 is SGHRS and CDR2 YFSETQ. The CDR3, as DNA: TGCGCCAGCTCTGACGGTAGCAATCAGCCCCAGCATTTT. It specifies CASSDGSNQPQHF.

Ten or more counts support this clonotype. This sequence joins TRBV5-1 and TRBJ2-7, with 8 bases aligning to TRBD1. J gave up 4 bases and V 0 bases, and 3 bases lay outside the gene matches. Germline lookup yields CDR1 SGHRS and CDR2 YFSETQ. The CDR3 is 14 residues long. The CDR3 region is CASSLGTGTYEQYF. The CDR3 region has the DNA TGCGCCAGCAGCTTGGGGACAGGGACTTACGAGCAGTACTTC.

This clonotype was recorded many times. The chain has TRBV5-1 and TRBJ1-1; no clear D gene. The CDR3 consists of 14 residues. Germline CDR1 and CDR2: SGHRS and YFSETQ. Trimming took off 1 base at V and 4 bases at J, with 11 bases between the two ends. The CDR3 is CASSLTTEGTEAFF. Here the CDR3 DNA reads TGCGCCAGCAGCTTGACCACGGAGGGCACTGAAGCTTTCTTT.

This clonotype was observed many times. This rearrangement joins TRBV6-6 to TRBJ2-7, with D perhaps assigned TRBD1 or TRBD2 (5 bases each). V was trimmed by 0 bases and J by 6 bases, leaving 15 bases between them. The germline V gene encodes CDR1 MNHNY and CDR2 SVGAGI (reference sequence). This CDR3 is 15 amino acids long. DNA of the CDR3: TGTGCCAGCAGTTACTCGAGGGGACGCCTAAGCGAGCAGTACTTC. Encoded protein: CASSYSRGRLSEQYF.